Below are 29 T cell receptor beta chains sequenced from a single sample in a study of Graves' ophthalmopathy and Graves' hyperthyroidism. The TCR beta CDR3 regions underwent amplification from RNA transcripts. In the first round, RT-PCR was carried out with HTBI primers, and a multiplex PCR formed the second round. Via MiXCR, TCRdb re-called the multiplex PCR reads, giving one row per CDR3 protein. Here the sample spans about 50,000 distinct CDR3 sequences, more than 40% being singletons. Sequencing used peripheral blood. The receptor source for this set is an adult woman with Graves' ophthalmopathy.

Comments on this clonotype: A much bigger clone sits one base away, suggesting this may be a read error. Because the CDR3 is missing its conserved closing phenylalanine or tryptophan, this is likely a read error. The chain couples TRBV27 to TRBJ2-7; D assignment may be TRBD1 or TRBD2 (5 bases each). The germline gives CDR1 MNHEY, CDR2 SMNVEV (reference sequence). V lost 4 bases, J lost 3 bases, and 13 bases lay in between. There are 14 residues in the CDR3. The CDR3 reads CASSSRDGFYEQYS. CDR3 nucleotides: TGTGCCAGCAGTTCCCGGGACGGATTCTACGAGCAGTACTCC.

Ten or more counts support this clonotype. The chain joins TRBV5-1 to TRBJ2-3; no clear D. V lost 1 base and J lost 3, with 9 bases in between. CDR1 SGHRS and CDR2 YFSETQ come from the germline V gene. The CDR3 is 14 amino acids. CDR3 in amino acids: CASSLPGQTDTQYF. DNA for the CDR3: TGCGCCAGCAGCTTGCCCGGTCAAACAGATACGCAGTATTTT.

V is TRBV10-3 and J is TRBJ1-1, with D possibly being TRBD1 (6 bases). The V gene lost 2 bases and the J gene lost 1 base, with 11 bases spanning the gap. Germline assignment: CDR1 ENHRY and CDR2 SYGVKD. The CDR3 contains 15 residues. CDR3 coding DNA: TGTGCCATCAGTGAGGGGGGCGGGCGGAACACTGAAGCTTTCTTT. Its translation: CAISEGGGRNTEAFF.

J is TRBJ1-1 and V is TRBV30; D is possibly TRBD1 (6 bases). V was cut by 1 base and J by 3 bases, with 15 bases left in between. Germline CDR1 GTSNPN, CDR2 SVGIG (reference sequence). There are 15 residues in the CDR3. The CDR3 coding sequence is TGTGCCTGGAGTGAAACAGGGAGGGAGGACACTGAAGCTTTCTTT. Protein sequence: CAWSETGREDTEAFF.

The chain joins TRBV5-4 to TRBJ2-7, with TRBD2 matching 13 bases. This CDR3 spans 18 amino acids. Trimming took 1 base from V and 2 from J; bases not matched to a gene: 9. Germline V CDR1 and CDR2: SGHNT, YYREEE (reference sequence). The chain's CDR3 is CASSLRTSGRSGAYEQYF. The CDR3 DNA is TGTGCCAGCAGCTTGAGGACTAGCGGGAGATCCGGGGCCTACGAGCAGTACTTC.

The table lists this clonotype with many counts. The chain combines TRBV7-9 with TRBJ2-3; D gene unclear. The ends were cut back, 5 bases at V and 5 bases at J, with 8 bases in the middle. CDR1 and CDR2 (germline): SEHNR, FQNEAQ (reference sequence). The CDR3 sequence is 12 residues long. The CDR3 region is CASSLERDTQYF. The CDR3 coding sequence is TGTGCCAGCAGCCTAGAGAGAGATACGCAGTATTTT.

This clonotype was observed a few times. A read error may produce the germline difference seen at one junction end. The rearrangement uses TRBV7-9 and TRBJ1-2; 7 bases fit TRBD1. CDR1 is SEHNR and CDR2 is FQNEAQ in the germline V gene (reference sequence). The CDR3 runs 12 residues. CDR3 DNA sequence: TGTGCCAGCAGCTACTTACAGGGGAGCTACACCTTT. Amino acid sequence: CASSYLQGSYTF.

In regard to this clonotype: A much larger clone lies one base from this, so it may be a read error. The V and J genes are TRBV9 and TRBJ1-2; TRBD1 matches 10 bases. The CDR3 runs 15 residues. Looked up from germline, CDR1 is SGDLS and CDR2 is YYNGEE. CDR3 in DNA: TGTGCCAGCAGTTCCTCCGGGACAGGGGCCGGTGGCTGCACCTTC. Its translation is CASSSSGTGAGGCTF.

The CDR3 region has the DNA TGTGCCAGCAGCCCCTTGGTGGCAGGGGGCCCAGATACGCAGTATTTT. Amino acids: CASSPLVAGGPDTQYF. The chain recombines TRBV5-5 with TRBJ2-3; 8 nucleotides match TRBD1. This CDR3 is built from 16 residues. J lost 4 bases, V lost 4 bases, and 11 bases had no gene match. The germline V gene has CDR1 SGHKS and CDR2 YYEKEE (reference sequence).

On this clonotype itself: Without the conserved terminal phenylalanine or tryptophan, this CDR3 likely stems from a read error. V is TRBV19 and J is TRBJ1-1; D is undetermined. CDR1 and CDR2 (germline): LNHDA, SQIVND (reference sequence). CDR3 length: 13 amino acids. Trimming removed 3 bases from V and 5 bases from J, with 10 bases in between. The CDR3 sequence: CASSIGPRTEAFI. CDR3 bases: TGTGCCAGTAGTATTGGCCCGAGGACTGAAGCTTTCATT.

V is TRBV15 and J is TRBJ2-1; tentative D call: TRBD1 (5 bases). The germline V gene encodes CDR1 LNHNV and CDR2 YYDKDF (reference sequence). Trimming cost V 4 bases and J 8 bases, with 18 bases left between them. This CDR3 has 15 residues. In nucleotides, the CDR3 is TGTGCCACCAGCAACAGAGTCTGGGGCTTCTATGAGCAGTTCTTC. This gives the protein CATSNRVWGFYEQFF.

The rearrangement links TRBV24-1 to TRBJ1-1; D is undetermined. The CDR3 has 13 amino acids. With 4 bases removed from V and 5 bases from J, the gap between germline ends came to 10 bases. Germline V gene data show CDR1 as KGHDR and CDR2 as SFDVKD. Here the CDR3 reads CATSDPQRTEAFF. Here the CDR3 DNA reads TGTGCCACCAGTGACCCTCAAAGGACTGAAGCTTTCTTT.

The J gene is TRBJ2-1, the V gene TRBV7-2, with 13 bases fitting TRBD2. This CDR3 is 17 amino acids long. J lost 5 bases, V lost 5 bases, and 9 bases had no gene match. Germline CDR1 reads SGHTA; CDR2 reads FQGNSA. The CDR3 nucleotides read TGTGCCAGCAGCCTGGGACTAGCGGGGTCCCTTAACAATGAGCAGTTCTTC. This gives the protein CASSLGLAGSLNNEQFF.

Many counts were recorded for this clonotype. V usage is TRBV7-9 and J usage is TRBJ2-1; TRBD1 matches 7 bases. The germline CDR1 and CDR2 sequences are SEHNR and FQNEAQ (reference sequence). This CDR3 region has 14 residues. J gave up 4 bases and V 1 base, and 1 base lay outside the gene matches. CDR3 region: CASSLGGQYNEQFF. The CDR3 DNA follows: TGTGCCAGCAGCTTAGGGGGACAGTACAATGAGCAGTTCTTC. Complete variable domain (other parts from reference TRBV7-9 and TRBJ2-1): DTGVSQNPRHKITKRGQNVTFRCDPISEHNRLYWYRQTLGQGPEFLTYFQNEAQLEKSRLLSDRFSAERPKGSFSTLEIQRTEQGDSAMYLCASSLGGQYNEQFFGPGTRLTVL.

The chain links TRBV29-1 to TRBJ2-1; TRBD2 agrees at 8 bases. The germline V gene encodes CDR1 SQVTM and CDR2 ANQGSEA. The CDR3 runs to 13 residues. The CDR3 region has the DNA TGCAGTGATGAGGGACTAGGATACAATGAGCAGTTCTTC. This codes for CSDEGLGYNEQFF.

The sample holds many counts of this clonotype. The chain carries TRBV5-1 and TRBJ1-1, with TRBD1 matching 8 bases. Unmatched junction bases numbered 13, after V lost 3 bases and J lost 3 bases. Germline CDR1 reads SGHRS; CDR2 reads YFSETQ. CDR3 length equals 17 residues. CDR3 amino acids: CASSSPRDRGWDTEAFF. CDR3 coding DNA: TGCGCCAGCAGCTCGCCCCGAGACAGGGGTTGGGACACTGAAGCTTTCTTT. The whole variable domain, filled in from reference TRBV5-1 and TRBJ1-1, reads KAGVTQTPRYLIKTRGQQVTLSCSPISGHRSVSWYQQTPGQGLQFLFEYFSETQRNKGNFPGRFSGRQFSNSRSEMNVSTLELGDSALYLCASSSPRDRGWDTEAFFGQGTRLTVV.

This clonotype showed up just once. This chain uses TRBV10-1 with TRBJ2-1; D ambiguous. This CDR3 contains 11 residues. Germline V gives CDR1 WNHNN, CDR2 SYGVQD (reference sequence). Deletions cut 11 bases from V and 5 bases from J, with 10 bases between. CDR3 nucleotides: TGCGCCCACCCAGCAGACAATGAGCAGTTCTTC. Its translation is CAHPADNEQFF.

On this clonotype: Since a much larger clone is just one base distant, this may be a read error. The chain employs TRBV28 and TRBJ1-6; D not certain. This CDR3 comprises 13 residues. V was cut by 6 bases and J by 8 bases, with 11 bases left in between. The germline V gene encodes CDR1 MDHEN and CDR2 SYDVKM. DNA for the CDR3: TGTGCCAGCAGGGGAGTAGGAGATTCACCCCTCCACTTT. This gives the protein CASRGVGDSPLHF. Full variable domain (outside the CDR3, taken from reference TRBV28 and TRBJ1-6): DVKVTQSSRYLVKRTGEKVFLECVQDMDHENMFWYRQDPGLGLRLIYFSYDVKMKEKGDIPEGYSVSREKKERFSLILESASTNQTSMYLCASRGVGDSPLHFGNGTRLTVT.

This clonotype was detected only once. V is TRBV29-1 and J is TRBJ2-2; D call uncertain. CDR1 and CDR2 (germline): SQVTM, ANQGSEA. The CDR3 consists of 12 residues. V gave up 7 bases and J gave up 3 bases, with 9 bases separating them. This CDR3 reads CSALRDTGELFF. The CDR3 DNA reads as TGCAGCGCACTCCGAGACACCGGGGAGCTGTTTTTT.

Many counts were recorded for this clonotype. A much larger clone differs by one base, so this may be a read error. The DNA for the CDR3 is TGTGCCAGCAGCCATGGGACAGGGCGTGAGCAGTTCTTC. This encodes CASSHGTGREQFF. This rearrangement joins TRBV4-2 to TRBJ2-1; TRBD1 aligns across 9 bases. With V trimmed by 3 bases and J by 9 bases, 3 bases remained unmatched. The length of the CDR3 is 13 residues. Germline loops: CDR1 LGHNA, CDR2 YNFKEQ.

In the case of this clonotype: Compared with germline, one end of the junction differs, possibly owing to a read error. CDR3 sequence reads: CASSLLAGEDEQFF. The DNA of the CDR3 is TGTGCTAGCAGTCTACTAGCGGGAGAGGATGAGCAGTTCTTC. The J gene is TRBJ2-1, the V gene TRBV7-7, with TRBD2 matching over 11 bases. The CDR3 length is 14 residues. In germline, CDR1 is SSHAT, CDR2 FNYEAQ (reference sequence).

The V and J genes are TRBV20-1 and TRBJ2-5, with 9 bases fitting TRBD1. The CDR3 runs to 13 residues. Germline CDR1 DFQATT, CDR2 SNEGSKA (reference sequence). V dropped 7 bases and J dropped 3; count of bases not matched to a gene: 6. Here the CDR3 DNA reads TGCAGTGTTGAGGACAGGGGAAAAGAGACCCAGTACTTC. Amino acid sequence: CSVEDRGKETQYF.

Many counts were recorded for this clonotype. This rearrangement joins TRBV5-5 to TRBJ2-1; 9 nucleotides agree with TRBD2. J lost 4 bases, V lost 3 bases, and 5 bases had no gene match. CDR1 is SGHKS and CDR2 is YYEKEE in the germline V gene (reference sequence). This CDR3 contains 15 residues. This chain's CDR3 is CASSSLAGPYNEQFF. The CDR3 DNA follows: TGTGCCAGCAGCTCCCTAGCGGGGCCTTACAATGAGCAGTTCTTC.

This clonotype has at least ten counts. V usage is TRBV3-1 and J usage is TRBJ2-3; D ambiguous. Germline V gene lookup returns CDR1 LGHDT and CDR2 YNNKEL (reference sequence). The CDR3 spans 12 residues. V was shortened by 4 bases and J by 6 bases, with 8 bases between the two germline ends. Here the CDR3 DNA reads TGTGCCAGCAGCCCCCAAGGGGATACGCAGTATTTT. Its protein product is CASSPQGDTQYF.

The gene calls are TRBV2 and TRBJ2-1; 10 nucleotides agree with TRBD2. This CDR3 region has 15 residues. V lost 4 bases, J lost 7 bases, and 7 bases stayed unmatched. Germline loops: CDR1 SNHLY, CDR2 FYNNEI. CDR3 region: CASSVPSGSTNEQFF. CDR3 in DNA: TGTGCCAGCAGTGTCCCTAGCGGGAGTACAAATGAGCAGTTCTTC.

This clonotype occurred many times. This rearrangement joins TRBV11-3 to TRBJ2-5; 7 bases map to TRBD1. The V and J ends lost 5 bases and 2 bases, in that order; junction bases with no gene match: 5. The CDR3 is made up of 14 amino acids. Germline CDR1 reads SGHNT; CDR2 reads YENEEA. The CDR3 DNA reads as TGTGCCAGCAGCCCTTCAGGGGGTCAAGAGACCCAGTACTTC. It is translated as CASSPSGGQETQYF. The complete variable domain, with remaining parts taken from reference TRBV11-3 and TRBJ2-5, reads EAGVVQSPRYKIIEKKQPVAFWCNPISGHNTLYWYLQNLGQGPELLIRYENEEAVDDSQLPKDRFSAERLKGVDSTLKIQPAELGDSAVYLCASSPSGGQETQYFGPGTRLLVL.

This clonotype has ten or more counts. The V gene is TRBV28, the J gene TRBJ1-5; D unresolved. The CDR3 totals 14 residues. Per germline, CDR1 MDHEN and CDR2 SYDVKM. V was cut by 4 bases and J by 5 bases, with 12 bases left in between. For the CDR3, the DNA is TGTGCCAGCAGTTCCCCTACGGTTGATCAGCCCCAGCATTTT. Amino acid sequence: CASSSPTVDQPQHF. The full variable domain, rest sourced from reference TRBV28 and TRBJ1-5, is DVKVTQSSRYLVKRTGEKVFLECVQDMDHENMFWYRQDPGLGLRLIYFSYDVKMKEKGDIPEGYSVSREKKERFSLILESASTNQTSMYLCASSSPTVDQPQHFGDGTRLSIL.

V usage is TRBV29-1 and J usage is TRBJ1-2; no clear D gene. Trimming pared 2 bases from V and 8 bases from J, leaving 21 bases between. CDR1 and CDR2 (germline): SQVTM, ANQGSEA. The CDR3 is 15 amino acids. The CDR3, as DNA: TGCAGCGTTGAAAGGGCAGGCGAGGCAAGGTACGGCTACACCTTC. Encoded protein: CSVERAGEARYGYTF.

Remarks on this clonotype: Compared with germline, one end of the junction differs, possibly owing to a read error. The chain recombines TRBV7-3 with TRBJ2-2; 7 bases fit TRBD1. Germline V gene lookup returns CDR1 SGHTA and CDR2 FQGTGA. This CDR3 spans 13 amino acids. CDR3 in amino acids: CAISYRGTGELFF. CDR3 coding DNA: TGCGCCATCAGTTACAGGGGCACCGGGGAGCTCTTTTTT.